The sequence of this TCR beta chain was determined in a study of cytomegalovirus exposure and HLA in healthy donors. Study conclusions and caveats: Previous analysis showed most TCR beta V segments were productive about 90% or about 30% of the time.

A remark on this clone: The antigen is unknown.

The PCR ran on 60 Vbeta and 13 Jbeta primers. Assay used: immunoSEQ multiplex PCR; TCRdb lists only in-frame clones, some missing. This table has 300,000 or so clones, 80% to 90% appearing once. Trimming removed 3 bases at V and 7 bases at J, with 7 bases between. Germline loops: CDR1 SGHAT, CDR2 FQNNGV. The CDR3 runs 12 residues. Sample: PBMCs. The source is a middle-aged woman in good health and CMV-seropositive. The chain employs TRBV11-2 and TRBJ1-5; D possibly corresponds to TRBD1 (5 bases). The CDR3 nucleotides are TGTGCCAGCAGCTTGGAGGGGCAGCCCCAGCATTTT. It specifies CASSLEGQPQHF.